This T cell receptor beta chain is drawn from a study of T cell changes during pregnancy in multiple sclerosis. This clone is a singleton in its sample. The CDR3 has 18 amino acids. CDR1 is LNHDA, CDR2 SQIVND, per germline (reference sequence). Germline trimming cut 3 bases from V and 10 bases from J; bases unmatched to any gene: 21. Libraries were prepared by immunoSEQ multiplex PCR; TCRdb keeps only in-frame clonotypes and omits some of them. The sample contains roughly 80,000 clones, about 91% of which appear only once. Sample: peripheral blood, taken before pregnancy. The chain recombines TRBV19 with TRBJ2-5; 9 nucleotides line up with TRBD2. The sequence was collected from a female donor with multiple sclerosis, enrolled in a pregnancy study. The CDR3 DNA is TGTGCCAGTAGTATCGGTCTACTAGCGGGTATCCCTAAAGGGGGCCAGTACTTC. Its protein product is CASSIGLLAGIPKGGQYF. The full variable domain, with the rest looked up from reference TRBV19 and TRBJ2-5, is DGGITQSPKYLFRKEGQNVTLSCEQNLNHDAMYWYRQDPGQGLRLIYYSQIVNDFQKGDIAEGYSVSREKKESFPLTVTSAQKNPTAFYLCASSIGLLAGIPKGGQYFGPGTRLLVL.